This record covers a single T cell receptor (beta chain). Its antigen is unknown. This entry is derived from a study of monozygotic twins with inflammatory bowel disease. Findings and caveats of the study: IBD patients shared fewer clonotypes with other individuals than healthy twins, especially patients with disease activity signs.

This CDR3 has 15 amino acids. Germline V lookup: CDR1 GTSNPN, CDR2 SVGIG (reference sequence). It was from whole blood, with no T cell sorting, that total RNA was isolated. The UMIs contained a 6-nucleotide sample barcode. They were added by template switching during cDNA synthesis. For each CDR3 protein, TCRdb gives one entry from its re-call of the 5' RACE reads, without DNA. The listing records about 140,000 distinct CDR3 sequences. This rearrangement joins TRBV30 to TRBJ2-7; the D call of TRBD2 rests on TCRdb alone, since no DNA is present to check it. The clonotype originates from a human donor with ulcerative colitis or Crohn's disease, or a healthy co-twin of an affected twin (not recorded which). The sequencing sample was made of blood. The CDR3 reads CAWSVRWASSYEQYF.